Below are 16 T cell receptor beta chains sequenced from a single sample in a study of blood T cell repertoires in COVID-19. TCRdb's copy holds only in-frame clones and misses some; the assay was immunoSEQ multiplex PCR. The table shows 270,000 or so clones, with 85% to 90% occurring only once. The sample taken for sequencing was peripheral blood. These receptors originate from a woman in her fifties or sixties with COVID-19, enrolled during active disease.

The chain uses TRBV5-1 and TRBJ2-4; tentatively, D is TRBD2 (5 bases). The CDR3 spans 13 residues. CDR1 is SGHRS and CDR2 is YFSETQ in the germline V gene. Deletions cut 4 bases from V and 8 bases from J, with 13 bases between. This CDR3 is CASSAPGIDIQYF. The CDR3, as DNA: TGCGCCAGCAGCGCCCCGGGGATAGACATTCAGTACTTC.

This clone showed up just once. The V gene is TRBV30, the J gene TRBJ1-3; a weak D match, TRBD1 (6 bases). This CDR3 has 14 residues. Germline CDR1 and CDR2: GTSNPN and SVGIG (reference sequence). Trimming pared 3 bases from V and 9 bases from J, leaving 18 bases between. CDR3: CAWSPGAGVGTIYF. CDR3 bases: TGTGCCTGGAGCCCCGGGGCAGGGGTGGGCACCATATATTTT.

This clone occurred a few times. Other DNA sequences in this specimen translate into the identical CDR3. This chain uses TRBV7-2 with TRBJ2-1; 16 nucleotides align to TRBD2. After removal of 3 bases from V and 8 bases from J, the junction contained 1 base not matched to a gene. The CDR3 spans 15 residues. Germline V CDR1 and CDR2: SGHTA, FQGNSA. This CDR3 is CASSLGLAGGDEQFF. CDR3 DNA sequence: TGTGCCAGCAGCTTGGGACTAGCGGGGGGGGATGAGCAGTTCTTC.

V gene TRBV2 combines with J gene TRBJ2-7; D might be TRBD1 (6 bases). The CDR3 sequence is 12 residues long. V was clipped by 6 bases and J by 4 bases, with 10 bases between them. Germline lookup yields CDR1 SNHLY and CDR2 FYNNEI. The CDR3 DNA is TGTGCCAGCAGATTGCAGGGGTACGAGCAGTACTTC. This codes for CASRLQGYEQYF.

The rearrangement joins TRBV5-1 to TRBJ1-2; 7 bases match TRBD1. Trimming took 0 bases from V and 4 from J; bases not matched to a gene: 3. The CDR3 has 14 amino acids. Germline assignment: CDR1 SGHRS and CDR2 YFSETQ. The CDR3: CASSLVAGGYGYTF. The CDR3, as DNA: TGCGCCAGCAGCTTGGTGGCAGGGGGCTATGGCTACACCTTC.

V is TRBV4-3 and J is TRBJ1-5, with D perhaps TRBD1 (5 bases). The CDR3 extends over 13 amino acids. The V gene lost 1 base and the J gene lost 5 bases, with 6 bases spanning the gap. Germline CDR1 is LGHNA and CDR2 is YSLEER. The CDR3 DNA reads TGCGCCAGCAGCCAAGGGACACATCAGCCCCAGCATTTT. Residues: CASSQGTHQPQHF.

The V gene is TRBV6-5, the J gene TRBJ2-3; 7 nucleotides align to TRBD2. The CDR3 contains 15 residues. The ends lost 7 bases at V and 1 base at J; junction bases unmatched: 8. The V gene's germline CDR1 is MNHEY and CDR2 SVGAGI. CDR3 bases: TGTGCCAGCACCCTAAACCGGGGGGGCACAGATACGCAGTATTTT. Its protein is CASTLNRGGTDTQYF.

The V and J genes are TRBV4-2 and TRBJ1-3; D gene ambiguous. CDR3 size: 16 residues. Trimming shortened V by 0 bases and J by 0 bases, and 9 bases separated the two germline ends. Germline CDR1 is LGHNA and CDR2 is YNFKEQ. CDR3 loop: CASSQEELPSGNTIYF. CDR3 DNA sequence: TGTGCCAGCAGCCAAGAAGAACTACCCTCTGGAAACACCATATATTTT.

This rearrangement joins TRBV6-5 to TRBJ1-1; D is possibly TRBD1 (5 bases). The V gene's germline CDR1 is MNHEY and CDR2 SVGAGI. The CDR3 totals 14 residues. The V gene lost 8 bases and the J gene lost 1 base, with 14 bases spanning the gap. The CDR3 nucleotides are TGTGCCAGCGGGGCCAATTATAGGAACACTGAAGCTTTCTTT. Residues: CASGANYRNTEAFF.

The V call is TRBV19, the J call TRBJ2-6; 7 nucleotides align to TRBD1. The V gene end was trimmed by 3 bases and the J gene end by 4 bases; junction bases not matched to a gene: 6. This CDR3 spans 16 amino acids. Looked up from germline, CDR1 is LNHDA and CDR2 is SQIVND (reference sequence). CDR3 bases: TGTGCCAGTAGTATTCGAGGGGGCTCAGGGGCCAACGTCCTGACTTTC. It yields the protein CASSIRGGSGANVLTF.

The chain is built from TRBV5-8 and TRBJ1-4; the D gene is possibly TRBD1 (5 bases). Trimming cost V 0 bases and J 7 bases, with 13 bases left between them. The CDR3 has 15 amino acids. In germline, CDR1 is SGHTS, CDR2 YDEGEE. Here the CDR3 DNA reads TGTGCCAGCAGCTTGGTTCATAGGGGTAGTGAAAAACTGTTTTTT. Translation gives CASSLVHRGSEKLFF. The full variable domain, in which reference TRBV5-8 and TRBJ1-4 provide the parts outside the CDR3, is EAGVTQSPTHLIKTRGQQATLRCSPISGHTSVYWYQQALGLGLQFLLWYDEGEERNRGNFPPRFSGRQFPNYSSELNVNALELEDSALYLCASSLVHRGSEKLFFGSGTQLSVL.

V and J are TRBV7-2 and TRBJ2-7; TRBD1 agrees at 9 bases. V dropped 1 base and J dropped 3; count of bases not matched to a gene: 4. Germline CDR1 SGHTA, CDR2 FQGNSA. There are 15 residues in the CDR3. Here the CDR3 reads CASSLGPTGGYEQYF. Written as DNA, the CDR3 is TGTGCCAGCAGCTTAGGCCCGACAGGGGGCTACGAGCAGTACTTC.

The chain uses TRBV5-6 and TRBJ1-1; perhaps TRBD1 as D (6 bases). Trimming took off 4 bases at V and 3 bases at J, with 10 bases between the two ends. There are 13 residues in the CDR3. The V gene's germline CDR1 is SGHDT and CDR2 YYEEEE. The CDR3 DNA sequence: TGTGCCAGCAGCGTTGCAGGGGACACTGAAGCTTTCTTT. Translation gives CASSVAGDTEAFF.

This chain uses TRBV9 with TRBJ2-7; D remains unclear. Germline values: CDR1 SGDLS, CDR2 YYNGEE. CDR3 length: 14 amino acids. Trimming took off 0 bases at V and 0 bases at J, with 7 bases between the two ends. The DNA of the CDR3 is TGTGCCAGCAGCGTAGACTCAAGCTCCTACGAGCAGTACTTC. As protein: CASSVDSSSYEQYF. Based on the CDR3 plus reference TRBV9 and TRBJ2-7, the full variable domain is DSGVTQTPKHLITATGQRVTLRCSPRSGDLSVYWYQQSLDQGLQFLIQYYNGEERAKGNILERFSAQQFPDLHSELNLSSLELGDSALYFCASSVDSSSYEQYFGPGTRLTVT.

The chain couples TRBV6-5 to TRBJ2-7, with a possible D match to TRBD2 (7 bases). Trimming left V 2 bases short and J 5 bases short, with 10 bases between. From germline, CDR1 is MNHEY and CDR2 SVGAGI. The CDR3 runs to 13 residues. The CDR3: CASSYGGGNEQYF. CDR3 DNA: TGTGCCAGCAGTTACGGCGGGGGCAACGAGCAGTACTTC.

The V and J genes are TRBV15 and TRBJ2-3, with 7 bases matching TRBD2. Germline loops: CDR1 LNHNV, CDR2 YYDKDF (reference sequence). The V segment lost 3 bases and the J segment 6 bases; nucleotides outside the gene matches: 9. This CDR3 region has 15 residues. The CDR3 nucleotides are TGTGCCACCAGCAGGTTGGTGGGAGGGCCTGATACGCAGTATTTT. It encodes CATSRLVGGPDTQYF.